This T cell receptor (beta chain) was retrieved from a study of cytomegalovirus exposure and HLA in healthy donors. Regarding the study as a whole: In a later analysis, TCR beta V- and J-gene trimming was associated with a missense DCLRE1C variant.

The PCR had 60 Vbeta and 13 Jbeta primers. The protocol was immunoSEQ multiplex PCR, while the TCRdb copy is restricted to in-frame clones and leaves out a portion. The data show 40,000 or so clones, approximately 75% seen once. Germline V gene lookup returns CDR1 GTSNPN and CDR2 SVGIG (reference sequence). V was cut by 4 bases and J by 6 bases, with 19 bases left in between. This CDR3 region has 15 residues. Details on this clone: Its antigen is not identified.

This TCR was recovered from a man aged 40-55 years in good health and CMV-seronegative. Sequencing input: PBMCs. The chain has TRBV30 and TRBJ1-5; perhaps TRBD1 as D (6 bases). CDR3 sequence reads: CAWNLGTSGTQPQHF. CDR3 in DNA: TGTGCCTGGAACCTAGGGACATCGGGCACTCAGCCCCAGCATTTT.